This TCR beta chain was retrieved from a study of blood T cell repertoires in COVID-19 (dated by TCRdb to 2018 to 2020). At the level of the whole study: Samples from collaborators originated in the United States, Italy and Spain and spanned both the acute and convalescent phases of COVID-19. Nearly every sample came with metadata listing a de-identified subject ID, COVID-19 status, age in years and sex. HLA class I and class II types, where available, came from metadata supplied by the sample provider rather than from assay-based typing. Samples were obtained from the ongoing ImmuneRACE study (first 160 participants) and from 1,000 to 1,500 subjects provided by 6 global collaborators. The repertoires were made available in a free public database intended to serve as a resource for research on the immune response to SARS-CoV-2. The prospective study material was composed of cDNA or gDNA derived from T cells, B-cell-depleted T cells, or PBMCs. Deeply sampled blood TCRbeta repertoires from subjects exposed to, actively infected with, or recovered from COVID-19 were included in the dataset. Broad study findings and their caveats: How much clinical and demographic metadata was included differed by source and by participant, and the metadata was provided uncurated.

The collaborating institutions used their own protocols to collect whole blood in K2EDTA tubes. For TCRbeta analysis, collaborators shipped samples as frozen whole blood, isolated PBMCs, or DNA extracted from either of those sample types. The immunoSEQ Assay, a bias-controlled multiplex PCR, was used to amplify TCRbeta CDR3 regions from genomic DNA. The authors' pipeline ran thus. Nucleated cell counts per sample were estimated from amplification of reference gene primers within the assay. To quantify the absolute abundance of each unique TCRbeta CDR3 rearrangement, sequence reads were collapsed and filtered. Productive Simpson clonality was computed per sample as the square root of Simpson's diversity index over productive rearrangements. The clones in this table, taken by TCRdb from immuneACCESS, are in-frame only. Not every clone is retained; where verified, under half of the shortfall comes from an unresolved V gene, and the cause of the rest is unknown. The V and J calls and clone size are taken from that table; D and trimming were inferred from the DNA. The sample yields 100,000 to 120,000 clones; roughly 87% were counted once. The ten largest clones represent 4% to 5.5% of the sample.

As for this clone: Its antigen is not yet known. No per-base quality is available; no much larger clone lies one base away. Other DNA sequences in the same sample also yield this CDR3.

V drops 3 bases and J drops 2 bases, leaving 11 bases in between. The CDR1 and CDR2 encoded by the germline V gene are SGHRS and YFSETQ. Including cysteine and phenylalanine, the CDR3 has 14 amino acids. Only the CDR3 DNA stays, 42 bases, in frame from base 1. The sequence links TRBV5-1 to TRBJ2-5; 6 matching bases give a weak D call of TRBD1. The sample taken for sequencing was peripheral blood. The receptor was derived from a human donor in a cohort sampled during active COVID-19. The bases read TGCGCCAGCAGCTCTGGACAGTTTCAAGAGACCCAGTACTTC. Its amino acids are CASSSGQFQETQYF. When the CDR3 is completed using the reference TRBV5-1 and TRBJ2-5 genes on either side, the full variable domain is KAGVTQTPRYLIKTRGQQVTLSCSPISGHRSVSWYQQTPGQGLQFLFEYFSETQRNKGNFPGRFSGRQFSNSRSEMNVSTLELGDSALYLCASSSGQFQETQYFGPGTRLLVL.